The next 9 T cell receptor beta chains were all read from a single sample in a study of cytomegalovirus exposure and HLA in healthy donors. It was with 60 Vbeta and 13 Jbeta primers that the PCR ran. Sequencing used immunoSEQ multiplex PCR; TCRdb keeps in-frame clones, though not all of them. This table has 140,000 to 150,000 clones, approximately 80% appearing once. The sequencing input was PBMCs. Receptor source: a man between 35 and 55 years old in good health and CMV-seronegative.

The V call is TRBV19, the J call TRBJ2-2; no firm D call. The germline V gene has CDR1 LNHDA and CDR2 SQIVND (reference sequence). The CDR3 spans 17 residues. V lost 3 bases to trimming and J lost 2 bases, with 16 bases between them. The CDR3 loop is CASSITIEYGNTGELFF. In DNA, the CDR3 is TGTGCCAGTAGTATCACCATAGAATACGGTAACACCGGGGAGCTGTTTTTT.

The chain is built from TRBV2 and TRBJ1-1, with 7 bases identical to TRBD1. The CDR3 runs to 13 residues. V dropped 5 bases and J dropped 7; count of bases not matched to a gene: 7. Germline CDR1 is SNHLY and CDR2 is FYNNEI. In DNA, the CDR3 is TGTGCCAGCAGTAAAAAAGACAGGGTTGAAGCTTTCTTT. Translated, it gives CASSKKDRVEAFF.

The CDR3 sequence is CASSPQDSYGYTF. The CDR3 DNA sequence: TGTGCCAGCTCACCACAGGACAGCTATGGCTACACCTTC. V and J are TRBV18 and TRBJ1-2; maybe TRBD1 (6 bases). The CDR3 extends over 13 amino acids. Germline V lookup: CDR1 KGHSH, CDR2 LQKENI. Deletions cut 1 base from V and 4 bases from J, with 7 bases between. Full variable domain (rest looked up from reference TRBV18 and TRBJ1-2): NAGVMQNPRHLVRRRGQEARLRCSPMKGHSHVYWYRQLPEEGLKFMVYLQKENIIDESGMPKERFSAEFPKEGPSILRIQQVVRGDSAAYFCASSPQDSYGYTFGSGTRLTVV.

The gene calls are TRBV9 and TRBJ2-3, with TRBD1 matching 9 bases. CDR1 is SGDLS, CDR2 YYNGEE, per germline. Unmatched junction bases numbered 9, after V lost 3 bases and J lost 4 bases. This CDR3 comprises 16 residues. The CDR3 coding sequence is TGTGCCAGCAGCGCTGCCGGGACAGGGAGGGCAGATACGCAGTATTTT. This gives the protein CASSAAGTGRADTQYF.

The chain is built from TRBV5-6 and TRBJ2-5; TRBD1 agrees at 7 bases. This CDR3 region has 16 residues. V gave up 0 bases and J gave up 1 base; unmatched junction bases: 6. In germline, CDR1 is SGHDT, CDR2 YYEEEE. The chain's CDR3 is CASSLAGQGVQETQYF. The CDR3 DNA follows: TGTGCCAGCAGCTTGGCCGGGCAGGGGGTCCAAGAGACCCAGTACTTC.

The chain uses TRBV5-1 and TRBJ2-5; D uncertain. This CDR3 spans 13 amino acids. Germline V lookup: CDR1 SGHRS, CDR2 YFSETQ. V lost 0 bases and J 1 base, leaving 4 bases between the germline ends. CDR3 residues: CASSLGPQETQYF. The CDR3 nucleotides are TGCGCCAGCAGCTTGGGGCCCCAAGAGACCCAGTACTTC.

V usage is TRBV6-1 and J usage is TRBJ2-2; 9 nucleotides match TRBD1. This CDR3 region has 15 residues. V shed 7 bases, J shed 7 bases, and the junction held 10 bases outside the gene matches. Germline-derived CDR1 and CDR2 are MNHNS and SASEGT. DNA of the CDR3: TGTGCCAGCAAGGAAGACAGGGGGTCAAGCGGGGAGCTGTTTTTT. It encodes CASKEDRGSSGELFF.

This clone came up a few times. The CDR3, as DNA: TGTGCCAGTAGTATGACCCCGGGACTAGGCAACGAGCAGTACTTC. Protein: CASSMTPGLGNEQYF. V is TRBV19 and J is TRBJ2-7; 8 bases map to TRBD2. The V gene end was trimmed by 3 bases and the J gene end by 5 bases; junction bases not matched to a gene: 9. CDR3 length equals 15 residues. The germline CDR1 and CDR2 sequences are LNHDA and SQIVND (reference sequence). The full variable domain, its missing parts supplied by reference TRBV19 and TRBJ2-7, is DGGITQSPKYLFRKEGQNVTLSCEQNLNHDAMYWYRQDPGQGLRLIYYSQIVNDFQKGDIAEGYSVSREKKESFPLTVTSAQKNPTAFYLCASSMTPGLGNEQYFGPGTRLTVT.

The CDR3 DNA is TGTGCCAGTACCACGACAGGGGGCGCTTGGGGGGAGCAGTACTTC. Amino acid sequence: CASTTTGGAWGEQYF. This chain joins TRBV19 and TRBJ2-7; 10 positions match TRBD1. Germline V gene sequence: CDR1 LNHDA, CDR2 SQIVND (reference sequence). The CDR3 covers 15 residues. Trimming took 7 bases from V and 7 from J; bases not matched to a gene: 13.